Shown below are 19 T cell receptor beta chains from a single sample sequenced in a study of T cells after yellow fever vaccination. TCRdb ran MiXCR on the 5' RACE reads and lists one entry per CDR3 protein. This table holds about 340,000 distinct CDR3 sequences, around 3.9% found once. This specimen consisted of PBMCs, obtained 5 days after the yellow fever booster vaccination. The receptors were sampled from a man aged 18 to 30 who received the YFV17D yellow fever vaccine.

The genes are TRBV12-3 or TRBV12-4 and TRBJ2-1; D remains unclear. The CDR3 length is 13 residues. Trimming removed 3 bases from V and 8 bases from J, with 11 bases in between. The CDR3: CASSFIGIDEQFF. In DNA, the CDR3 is TGTGCCAGCAGTTTTATAGGGATCGATGAGCAGTTCTTC.

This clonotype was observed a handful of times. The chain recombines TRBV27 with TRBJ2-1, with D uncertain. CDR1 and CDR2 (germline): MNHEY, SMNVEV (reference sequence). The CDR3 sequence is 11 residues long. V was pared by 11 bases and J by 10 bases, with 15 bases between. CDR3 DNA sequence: TGTGCCTCCTATCAGGCGAGGGAGCAGTTCTTC. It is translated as CASYQAREQFF.

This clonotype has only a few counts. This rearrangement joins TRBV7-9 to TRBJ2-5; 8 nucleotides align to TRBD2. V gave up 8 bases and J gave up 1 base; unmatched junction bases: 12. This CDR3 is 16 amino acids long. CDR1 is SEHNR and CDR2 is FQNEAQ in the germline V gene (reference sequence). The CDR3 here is CASRHLSGAIQETQYF. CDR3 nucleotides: TGTGCCAGCCGCCATCTTAGCGGGGCCATCCAAGAGACCCAGTACTTC.

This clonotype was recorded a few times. As DNA, the CDR3 is TGTGCCAGCAGCACCCCGAGACAGGTCTATAATTCACCCCTCCACTTT. It is translated as CASSTPRQVYNSPLHF. The chain couples TRBV7-2 to TRBJ1-6; D might be TRBD1 (6 bases). The CDR3 spans 16 residues. The germline V and J ends were trimmed by 5 bases and 3 bases, with 14 bases remaining between them. From germline, CDR1 is SGHTA and CDR2 FQGNSA.

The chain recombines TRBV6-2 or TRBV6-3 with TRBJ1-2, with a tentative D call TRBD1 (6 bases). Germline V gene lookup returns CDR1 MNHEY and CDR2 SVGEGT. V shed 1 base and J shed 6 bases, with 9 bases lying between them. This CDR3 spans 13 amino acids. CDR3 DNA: TGTGCCAGCAGTTACTGGAGGACAGATGGCTACACCTTC. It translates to CASSYWRTDGYTF.

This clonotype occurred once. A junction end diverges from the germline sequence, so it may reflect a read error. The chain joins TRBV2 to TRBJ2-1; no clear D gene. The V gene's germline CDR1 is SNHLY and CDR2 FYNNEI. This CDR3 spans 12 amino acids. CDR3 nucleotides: TGTGCCAGCAGTGATTGGTCAAATGAGCAGATCTTC. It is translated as CASSDWSNEQIF.

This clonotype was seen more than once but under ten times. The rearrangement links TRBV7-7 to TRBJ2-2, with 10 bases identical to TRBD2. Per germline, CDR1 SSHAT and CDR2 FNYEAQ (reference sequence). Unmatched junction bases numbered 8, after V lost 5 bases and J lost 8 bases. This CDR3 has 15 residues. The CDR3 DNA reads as TGTGCCAGCAGCGTGGGACTAGCGTCTAATGGGGAGCTGTTTTTT. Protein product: CASSVGLASNGELFF. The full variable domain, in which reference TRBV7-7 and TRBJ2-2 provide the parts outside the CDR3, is GAGVSQSPRYKVTKRGQDVTLRCDPISSHATLYWYQQALGQGPEFLTYFNYEAQPDKSGLPSDRFSAERPEGSISTLTIQRTEQRDSAMYRCASSVGLASNGELFFGEGSRLTVL.

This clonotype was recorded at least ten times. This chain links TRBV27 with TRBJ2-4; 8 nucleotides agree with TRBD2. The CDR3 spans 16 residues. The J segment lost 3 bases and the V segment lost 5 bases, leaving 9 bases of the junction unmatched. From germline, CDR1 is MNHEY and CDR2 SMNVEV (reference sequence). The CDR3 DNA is TGTGCCAGCAGTCGCGGGGGGACCATGGACAAAAACATTCAGTACTTC. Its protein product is CASSRGGTMDKNIQYF.

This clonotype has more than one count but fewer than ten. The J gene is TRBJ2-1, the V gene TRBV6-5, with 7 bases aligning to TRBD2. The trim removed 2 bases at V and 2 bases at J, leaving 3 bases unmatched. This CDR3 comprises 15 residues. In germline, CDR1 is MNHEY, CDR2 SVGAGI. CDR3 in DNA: TGTGCCAGCAGTTACAGGCGGGGGACCTACAATGAGCAGTTCTTC. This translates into CASSYRRGTYNEQFF.

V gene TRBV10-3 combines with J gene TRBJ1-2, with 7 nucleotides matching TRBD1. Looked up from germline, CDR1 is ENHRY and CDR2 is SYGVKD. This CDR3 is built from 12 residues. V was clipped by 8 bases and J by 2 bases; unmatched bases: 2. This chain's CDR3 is CAIQGGNYGYTF. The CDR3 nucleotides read TGTGCCATCCAGGGGGGGAACTATGGCTACACCTTC.

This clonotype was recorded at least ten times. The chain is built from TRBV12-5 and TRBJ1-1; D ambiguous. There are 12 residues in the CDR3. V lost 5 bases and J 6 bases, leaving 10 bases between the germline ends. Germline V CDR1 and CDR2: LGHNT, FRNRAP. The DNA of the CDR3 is TGTGCTAGTGGTCCACCCGTCGCTGAAGCTTTCTTT. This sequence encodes CASGPPVAEAFF.

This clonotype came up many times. CDR3 residues: CASSLDNTGELFF. CDR3 in DNA: TGTGCCAGCAGTTTGGATAACACCGGGGAGCTGTTTTTT. The chain employs TRBV12-3 or TRBV12-4 and TRBJ2-2; D remains ambiguous. The ends were cut back, 3 bases at V and 2 bases at J, with 4 bases in the middle. This CDR3 is 13 amino acids long.

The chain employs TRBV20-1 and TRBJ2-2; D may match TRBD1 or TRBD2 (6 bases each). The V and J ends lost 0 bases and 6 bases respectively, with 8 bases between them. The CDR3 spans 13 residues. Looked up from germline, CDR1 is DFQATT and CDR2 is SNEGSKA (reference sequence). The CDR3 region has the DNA TGCAGTGCTAGAGATGGGGGGCCCGGGGAGCTGTTTTTT. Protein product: CSARDGGPGELFF.

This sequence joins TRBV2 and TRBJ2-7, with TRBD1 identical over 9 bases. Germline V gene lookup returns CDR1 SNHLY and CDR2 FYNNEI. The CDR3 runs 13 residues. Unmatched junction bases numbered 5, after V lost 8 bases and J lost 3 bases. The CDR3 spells CASRDRENYEQYF. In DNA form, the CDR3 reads TGTGCCAGCCGGGACAGGGAGAACTACGAGCAGTACTTC.

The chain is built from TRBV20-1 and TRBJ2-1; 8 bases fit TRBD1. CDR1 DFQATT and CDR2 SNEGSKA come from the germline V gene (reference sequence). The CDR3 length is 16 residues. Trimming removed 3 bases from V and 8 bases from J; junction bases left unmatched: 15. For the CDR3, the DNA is TGCAGTGCTAGGCCCCTGGACAGGGTCGATTGGGATGAGCAGTTCTTC. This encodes CSARPLDRVDWDEQFF.

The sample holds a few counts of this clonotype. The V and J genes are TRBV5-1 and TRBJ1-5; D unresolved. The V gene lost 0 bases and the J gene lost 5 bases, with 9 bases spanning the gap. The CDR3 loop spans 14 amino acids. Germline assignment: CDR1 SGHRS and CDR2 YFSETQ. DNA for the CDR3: TGCGCCAGCAGCTTGGACGGGTCCGATCAGCCCCAGCATTTT. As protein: CASSLDGSDQPQHF.

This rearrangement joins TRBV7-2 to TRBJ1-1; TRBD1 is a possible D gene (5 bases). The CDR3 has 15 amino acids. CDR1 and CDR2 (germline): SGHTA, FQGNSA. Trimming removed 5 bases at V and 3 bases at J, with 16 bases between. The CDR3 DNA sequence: TGTGCCAGCAGCCCCGGCCCACAGGACCACACTGAAGCTTTCTTT. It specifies CASSPGPQDHTEAFF.

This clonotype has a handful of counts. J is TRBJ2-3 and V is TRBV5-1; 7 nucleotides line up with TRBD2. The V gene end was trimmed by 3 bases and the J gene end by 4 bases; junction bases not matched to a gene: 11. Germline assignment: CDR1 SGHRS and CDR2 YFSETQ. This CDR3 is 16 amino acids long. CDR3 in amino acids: CASSSWEGPRPDTQYF. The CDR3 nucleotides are TGCGCCAGCAGCTCGTGGGAGGGGCCGCGCCCAGATACGCAGTATTTT.

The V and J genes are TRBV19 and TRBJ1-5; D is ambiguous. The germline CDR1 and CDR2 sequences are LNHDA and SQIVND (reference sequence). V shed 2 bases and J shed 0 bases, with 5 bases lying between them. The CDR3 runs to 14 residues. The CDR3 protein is CASSIRPSNQPQHF. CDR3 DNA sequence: TGTGCCAGTAGTATAAGACCTAGCAATCAGCCCCAGCATTTT. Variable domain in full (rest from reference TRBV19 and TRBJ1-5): DGGITQSPKYLFRKEGQNVTLSCEQNLNHDAMYWYRQDPGQGLRLIYYSQIVNDFQKGDIAEGYSVSREKKESFPLTVTSAQKNPTAFYLCASSIRPSNQPQHFGDGTRLSIL.